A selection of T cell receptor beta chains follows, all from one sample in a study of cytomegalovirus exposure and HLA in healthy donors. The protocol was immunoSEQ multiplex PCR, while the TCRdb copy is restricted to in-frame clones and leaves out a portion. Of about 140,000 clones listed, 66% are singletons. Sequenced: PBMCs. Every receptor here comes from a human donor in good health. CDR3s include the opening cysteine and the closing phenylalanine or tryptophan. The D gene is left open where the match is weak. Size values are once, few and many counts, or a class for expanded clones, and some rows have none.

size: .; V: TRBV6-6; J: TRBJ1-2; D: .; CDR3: CASSYSPQGGYTF; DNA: TGTGCCAGCAGTTACTCCCCGCAGGGTGGCTACACCTTC
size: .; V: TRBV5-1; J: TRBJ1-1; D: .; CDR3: CASSSGQTNTEAFF; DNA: TGCGCCAGCAGTTCCGGACAGACGAACACTGAAGCTTTCTTT
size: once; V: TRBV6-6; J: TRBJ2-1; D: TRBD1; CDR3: CAAGQGAYNEQFF; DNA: TGTGCCGCCGGACAGGGGGCCTACAATGAGCAGTTCTTC
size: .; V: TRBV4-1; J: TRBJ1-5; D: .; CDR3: CASTPWGQGQPQHF; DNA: TGCGCCAGCACCCCTTGGGGGCAAGGACAGCCCCAGCATTTT
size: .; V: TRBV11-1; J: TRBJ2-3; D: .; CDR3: CASSPESGEVTDTQYF; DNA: TGTGCCAGCAGCCCCGAGAGCGGAGAAGTGACAGATACGCAGTATTTT
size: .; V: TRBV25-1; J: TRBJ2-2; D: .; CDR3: CASSRETPTGELFF; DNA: TGTGCCAGCAGTAGAGAGACTCCCACCGGGGAGCTGTTTTTT
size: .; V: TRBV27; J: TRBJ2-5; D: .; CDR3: CASSFRGQETQYF; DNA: TGTGCCAGCAGTTTTCGGGGGCAAGAGACCCAGTACTTC
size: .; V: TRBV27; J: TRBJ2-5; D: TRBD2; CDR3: CASKTGLAGGPQETQYF; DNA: TGTGCCAGCAAGACGGGACTAGCGGGAGGTCCCCAAGAGACCCAGTACTTC
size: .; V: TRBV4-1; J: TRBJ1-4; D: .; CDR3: CASSHVRGGNEKLFF; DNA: TGCGCCAGCAGCCACGTGAGGGGGGGGAATGAAAAACTGTTTTTT
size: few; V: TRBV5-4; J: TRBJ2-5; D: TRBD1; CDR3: CASSSRDRVNQETQYF; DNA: TGTGCCAGCAGCTCCCGGGACAGGGTCAACCAAGAGACCCAGTACTTC
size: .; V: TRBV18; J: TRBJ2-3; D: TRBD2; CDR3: CASSPGLADADTQYF; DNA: TGTGCCAGCTCACCGGGACTAGCAGATGCAGATACGCAGTATTTT
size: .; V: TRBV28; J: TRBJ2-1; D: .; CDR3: CASSSSRGEQFF; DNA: TGTGCCAGCAGTTCAAGTAGAGGTGAGCAGTTCTTC
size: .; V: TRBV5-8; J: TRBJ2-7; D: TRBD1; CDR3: CASSSSGTGGLTGEQYF; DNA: TGTGCCAGCAGCTCATCCGGGACAGGGGGACTTACGGGCGAGCAGTACTTC
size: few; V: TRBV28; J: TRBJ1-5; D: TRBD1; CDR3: CASSRHRGENQPQHF; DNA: TGTGCCAGCAGCCGCCACAGGGGAGAGAATCAGCCCCAGCATTTT
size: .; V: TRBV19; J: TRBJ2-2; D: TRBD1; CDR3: CASTATGARPNTGELFF; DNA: TGTGCCAGTACCGCGACAGGGGCCCGCCCGAACACCGGGGAGCTGTTTTTT